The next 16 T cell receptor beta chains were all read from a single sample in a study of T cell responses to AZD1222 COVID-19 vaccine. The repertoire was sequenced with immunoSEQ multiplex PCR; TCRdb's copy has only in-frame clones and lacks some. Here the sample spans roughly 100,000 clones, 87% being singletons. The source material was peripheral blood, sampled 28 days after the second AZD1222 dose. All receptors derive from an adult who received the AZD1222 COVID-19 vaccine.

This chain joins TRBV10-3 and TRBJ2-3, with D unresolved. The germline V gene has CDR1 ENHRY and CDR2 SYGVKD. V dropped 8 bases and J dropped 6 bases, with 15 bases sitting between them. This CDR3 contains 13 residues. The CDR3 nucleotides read TGTGCCATCGGTCAAATGTATGGGGATACGCAGTATTTT. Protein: CAIGQMYGDTQYF.

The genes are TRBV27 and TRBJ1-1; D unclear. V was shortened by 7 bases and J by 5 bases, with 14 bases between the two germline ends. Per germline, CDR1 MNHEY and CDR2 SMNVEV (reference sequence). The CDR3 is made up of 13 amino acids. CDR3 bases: TGTGCCAGCAAGGAAGGGCGGATGACTGAAGCTTTCTTT. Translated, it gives CASKEGRMTEAFF.

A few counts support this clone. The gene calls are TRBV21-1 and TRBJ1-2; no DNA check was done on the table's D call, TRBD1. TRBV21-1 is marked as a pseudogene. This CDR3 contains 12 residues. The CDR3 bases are TGTGCCAGCAACGACACTAACTATGGCTACACCTTC. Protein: CASNDTNYGYTF.

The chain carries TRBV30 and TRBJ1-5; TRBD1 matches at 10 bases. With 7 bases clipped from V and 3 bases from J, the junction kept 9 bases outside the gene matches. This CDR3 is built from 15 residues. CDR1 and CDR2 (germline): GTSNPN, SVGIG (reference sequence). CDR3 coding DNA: TGTGCCTTGACCGCCGGGACAGGGGTCAATCAGCCCCAGCATTTT. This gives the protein CALTAGTGVNQPQHF.

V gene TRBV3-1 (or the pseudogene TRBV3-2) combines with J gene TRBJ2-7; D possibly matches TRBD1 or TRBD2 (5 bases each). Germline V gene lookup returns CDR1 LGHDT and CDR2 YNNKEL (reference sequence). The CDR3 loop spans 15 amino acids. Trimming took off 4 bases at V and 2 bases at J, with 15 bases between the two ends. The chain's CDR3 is CASSPTGLETYEQYF. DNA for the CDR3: TGTGCCAGCAGCCCTACAGGACTGGAAACCTACGAGCAGTACTTC.

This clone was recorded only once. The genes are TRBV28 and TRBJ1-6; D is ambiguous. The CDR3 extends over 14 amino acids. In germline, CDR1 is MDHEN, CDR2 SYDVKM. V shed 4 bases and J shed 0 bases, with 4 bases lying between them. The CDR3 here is CASSSSSYNSPLHF. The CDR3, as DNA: TGTGCCAGCAGTTCGAGCTCCTATAATTCACCCCTCCACTTT.

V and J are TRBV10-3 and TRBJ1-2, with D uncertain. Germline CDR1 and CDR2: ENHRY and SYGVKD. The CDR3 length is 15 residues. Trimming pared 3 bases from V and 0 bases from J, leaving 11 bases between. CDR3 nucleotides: TGTGCCATCAGTGACCGGAGAGGTCCTAACTATGGCTACACCTTC. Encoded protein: CAISDRRGPNYGYTF.

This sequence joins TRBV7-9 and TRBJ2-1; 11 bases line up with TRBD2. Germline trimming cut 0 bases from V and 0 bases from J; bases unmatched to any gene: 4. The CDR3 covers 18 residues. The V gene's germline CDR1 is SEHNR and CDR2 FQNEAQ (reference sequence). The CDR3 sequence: CASSLATSGRGSYNEQFF. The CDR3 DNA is TGTGCCAGCAGCTTAGCTACTAGCGGGAGAGGCTCCTACAATGAGCAGTTCTTC.

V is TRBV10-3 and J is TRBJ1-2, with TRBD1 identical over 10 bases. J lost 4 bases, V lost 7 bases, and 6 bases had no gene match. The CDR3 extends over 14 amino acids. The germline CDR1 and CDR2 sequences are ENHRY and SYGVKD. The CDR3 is CAITSGTGAYGYTF. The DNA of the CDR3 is TGTGCCATCACCTCGGGGACAGGGGCCTATGGCTACACCTTC.

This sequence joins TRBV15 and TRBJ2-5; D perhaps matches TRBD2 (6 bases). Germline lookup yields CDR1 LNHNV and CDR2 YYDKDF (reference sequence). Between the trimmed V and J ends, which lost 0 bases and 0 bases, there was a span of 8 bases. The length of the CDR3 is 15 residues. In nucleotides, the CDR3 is TGTGCCACCAGCAGAGATCTAGCGTACCAAGAGACCCAGTACTTC. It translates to CATSRDLAYQETQYF.

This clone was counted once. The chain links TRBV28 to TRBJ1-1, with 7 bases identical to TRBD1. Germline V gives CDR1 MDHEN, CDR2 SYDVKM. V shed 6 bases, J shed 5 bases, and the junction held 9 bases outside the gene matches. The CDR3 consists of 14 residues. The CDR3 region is CASRAGGSETEAFF. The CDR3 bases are TGTGCCAGCAGGGCAGGGGGTTCGGAGACTGAAGCTTTCTTT.

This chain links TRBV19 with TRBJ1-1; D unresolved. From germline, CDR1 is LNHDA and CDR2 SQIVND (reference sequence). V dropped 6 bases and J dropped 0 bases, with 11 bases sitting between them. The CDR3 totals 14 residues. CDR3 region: CASSIERMNTEAFF. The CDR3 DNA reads TGTGCCAGTAGCATCGAGCGGATGAACACTGAAGCTTTCTTT.

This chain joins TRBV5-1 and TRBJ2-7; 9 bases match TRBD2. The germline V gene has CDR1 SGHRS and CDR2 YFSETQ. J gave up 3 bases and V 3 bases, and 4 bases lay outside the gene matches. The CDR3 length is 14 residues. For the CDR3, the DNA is TGCGCCAGCAGCTGGACTAGCGAGGACTACGAGCAGTACTTC. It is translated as CASSWTSEDYEQYF.

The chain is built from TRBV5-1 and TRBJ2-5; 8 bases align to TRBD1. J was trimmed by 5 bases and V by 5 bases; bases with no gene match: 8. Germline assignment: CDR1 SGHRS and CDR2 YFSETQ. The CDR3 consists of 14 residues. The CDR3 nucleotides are TGCGCCAGCAGGCCAAGGACAGGGACCGAGACCCAGTACTTC. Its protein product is CASRPRTGTETQYF.

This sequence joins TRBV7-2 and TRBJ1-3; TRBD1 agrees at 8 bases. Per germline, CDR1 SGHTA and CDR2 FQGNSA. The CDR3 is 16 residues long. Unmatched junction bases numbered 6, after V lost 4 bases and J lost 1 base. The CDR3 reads CASSYGTGGSGNTIYF. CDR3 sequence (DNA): TGTGCCAGCAGCTACGGAACAGGGGGTTCTGGAAACACCATATATTTT.

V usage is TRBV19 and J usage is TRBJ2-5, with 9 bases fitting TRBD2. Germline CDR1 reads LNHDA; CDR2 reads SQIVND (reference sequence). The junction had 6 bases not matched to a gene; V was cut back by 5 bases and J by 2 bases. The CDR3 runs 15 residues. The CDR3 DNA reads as TGTGCCAGTAGTGAAATTAGCGGGGGACAAGAGACCCAGTACTTC. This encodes CASSEISGGQETQYF.